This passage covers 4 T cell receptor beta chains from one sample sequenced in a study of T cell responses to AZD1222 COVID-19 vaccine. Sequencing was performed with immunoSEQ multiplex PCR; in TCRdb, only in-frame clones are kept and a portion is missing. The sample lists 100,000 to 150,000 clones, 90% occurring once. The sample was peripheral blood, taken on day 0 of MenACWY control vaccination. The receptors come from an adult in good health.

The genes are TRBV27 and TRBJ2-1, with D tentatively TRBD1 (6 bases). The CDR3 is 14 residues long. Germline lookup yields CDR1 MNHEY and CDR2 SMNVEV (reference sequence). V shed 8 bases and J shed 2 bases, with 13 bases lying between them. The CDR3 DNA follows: TGTGCCAGCTCTGGGGGACACACCTACAATGAGCAGTTCTTC. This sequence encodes CASSGGHTYNEQFF.

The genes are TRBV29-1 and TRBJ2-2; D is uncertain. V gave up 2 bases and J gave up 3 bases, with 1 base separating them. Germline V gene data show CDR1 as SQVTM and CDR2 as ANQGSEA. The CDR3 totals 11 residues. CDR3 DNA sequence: TGCAGCGTTGAACACACCGGGGAGCTGTTTTTT. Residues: CSVEHTGELFF.

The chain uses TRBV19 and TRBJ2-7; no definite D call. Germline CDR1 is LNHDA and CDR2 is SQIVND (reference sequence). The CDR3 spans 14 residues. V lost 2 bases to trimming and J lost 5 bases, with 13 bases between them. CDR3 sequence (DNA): TGTGCCAGTAGTATATCAGCCCTAGAACACGAGCAGTACTTC. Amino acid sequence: CASSISALEHEQYF.

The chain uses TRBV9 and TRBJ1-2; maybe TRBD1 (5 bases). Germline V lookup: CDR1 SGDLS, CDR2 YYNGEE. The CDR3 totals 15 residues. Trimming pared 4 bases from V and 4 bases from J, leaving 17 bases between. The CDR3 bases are TGTGCCAGCAGCTTACAGGCCGATCCTGTCTATGGCTACACCTTC. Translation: CASSLQADPVYGYTF. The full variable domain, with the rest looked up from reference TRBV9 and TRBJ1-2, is DSGVTQTPKHLITATGQRVTLRCSPRSGDLSVYWYQQSLDQGLQFLIQYYNGEERAKGNILERFSAQQFPDLHSELNLSSLELGDSALYFCASSLQADPVYGYTFGSGTRLTVV.